This T cell receptor beta chain came from a study of identical twins. Study results and limitations: Abundant beta clonotypes from cord blood bore fewer insertions; memory repertoires lacked this pattern. Possibly, invariant MAIT and iNKT cells partly confounded zero-insertion analyses.

Details on this clonotype: What it recognizes is unknown. At one end, the junction sequence differs from germline, possibly due to a read error.

A universal primer site was created by template switching, with the cDNA bearing unique molecular identifiers. From the 5' RACE reads, TCRdb called clonotypes with MiXCR, one entry per CDR3 protein. Counted here are 1.5 million to 2 million distinct CDR3 sequences, roughly a third occurring once; the ten biggest clones make up around 0.25%. This sequence was found in a newborn girl in good health. The sequenced sample consisted of cord blood.

The CDR3 reads CAIGERGVGQPQHF. The DNA for the CDR3 is TGTGCCATCGGTGAGCGGGGGGTGGGTCAGCCCCAGCATTTT. The chain combines TRBV10-3 with TRBJ1-5; possible D gene TRBD1, 5 bases. Germline V gene data show CDR1 as ENHRY and CDR2 as SYGVKD. The length of the CDR3 is 14 residues.